The clone carrying this TCR beta chain was detected only a few times. As yet, its antigen is unknown. CDR3 length equals 13 residues. The V gene lost 3 bases and the J gene lost 6 bases, with 12 bases spanning the gap. From germline, CDR1 is ENHRY and CDR2 SYGVKD. Researchers reported that TCR beta cDNA libraries carried unique molecular identifiers. TCRdb reanalysed the PCR reads using MiXCR and keeps one entry per CDR3 protein. The sample has 500,000 to 600,000 distinct CDR3 sequences; about 40% are singletons. The data were obtained in a study of post-analysis software for immune sequencing data. The study's findings and limits: Among 5 or 6 TRBV segments more frequent in patients than controls were TRBV5-6, TRBV5-1 and TRBV20-1.

Sequencing was carried out using blood. This TCR came from a girl between 5 and 17 years old with multiple sclerosis. This chain uses TRBV10-3 with TRBJ2-7; D unclear. CDR3 coding DNA: TGTGCCATCAGTGAAGGGATTAGAGTCGAGCAGTACTTC. Translated, it gives CAISEGIRVEQYF.